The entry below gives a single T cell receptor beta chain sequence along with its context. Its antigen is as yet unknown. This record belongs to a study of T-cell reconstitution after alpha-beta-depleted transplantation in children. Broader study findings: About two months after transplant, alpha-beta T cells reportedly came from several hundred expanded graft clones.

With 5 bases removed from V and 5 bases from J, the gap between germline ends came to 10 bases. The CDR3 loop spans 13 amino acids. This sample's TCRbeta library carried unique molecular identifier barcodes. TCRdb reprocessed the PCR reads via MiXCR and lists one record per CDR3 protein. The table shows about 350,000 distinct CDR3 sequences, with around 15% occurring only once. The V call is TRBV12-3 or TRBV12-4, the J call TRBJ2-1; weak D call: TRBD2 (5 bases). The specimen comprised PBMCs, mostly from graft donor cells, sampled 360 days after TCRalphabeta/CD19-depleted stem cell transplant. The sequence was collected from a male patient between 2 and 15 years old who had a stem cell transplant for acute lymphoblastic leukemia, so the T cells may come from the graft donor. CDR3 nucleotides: TGTGCCAGCAGTCCCGGGATCCACAATGAGCAGTTCTTC. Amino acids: CASSPGIHNEQFF.